Shown below are 3 T cell receptor beta chains from a single sample sequenced in a study of Ad26.COV2.S vaccination and SARS-CoV-2 variants. The assay was immunoSEQ multiplex PCR, and TCRdb's table has in-frame clones only and misses some. Altogether over 450,000 clones are present, 89% being singletons, with the ten largest covering 1.7%. As to treatment: 19 received Ad26.COV2.S at low or high dose, single or two shots; about 5 received placebo; per-sample allocation not given. The samples date from day 63 after the first vaccine or placebo injection. This specimen was peripheral blood, taken in a trial of Ad26.COV2.S vaccine versus placebo. Every receptor here comes from a person aged 18 to 65 who received the Ad26.COV2.S COVID-19 vaccine or a placebo.

This clone was counted a few times. Other DNA sequences in the same sample also yield this CDR3. This chain links TRBV7-8 with TRBJ1-5; D is perhaps TRBD1 (5 bases). Germline CDR1 SGHVS, CDR2 FQNEAQ. With 1 base removed from V and 0 bases from J, the gap between germline ends came to 7 bases. This CDR3 has 15 amino acids. The CDR3 DNA sequence: TGTGCCAGCAGCTTAGAAGACAGTAGCAATCAGCCCCAGCATTTT. Its translation: CASSLEDSSNQPQHF.

The chain is built from TRBV5-1 and TRBJ1-1, with D maybe TRBD1 (5 bases). V was trimmed by 3 bases and J by 0 bases, leaving 15 bases between them. The germline V gene has CDR1 SGHRS and CDR2 YFSETQ. The CDR3 is 16 residues long. The CDR3 loop reads CASSSREGLMNTEAFF. CDR3 in DNA: TGCGCCAGCAGCTCCCGCGAGGGACTGATGAACACTGAAGCTTTCTTT.

Points on this clone: The same CDR3 also results from other DNA sequences found in this sample. The chain couples TRBV29-1 to TRBJ1-1; 7 bases align to TRBD1. Germline-derived CDR1 and CDR2 are SQVTM and ANQGSEA. V shed 1 base, J shed 4 bases, and the junction held 3 bases outside the gene matches. This CDR3 contains 13 residues. The DNA for the CDR3 is TGCAGCGTTGAAGGACAGGGAGCCACTGAAGCTTTCTTT. Translated: CSVEGQGATEAFF.